This passage covers 21 T cell receptor beta chains from one sample sequenced in a study of OX40 agonist ivuxolimab in advanced cancers. The data were produced by immunoSEQ multiplex PCR, yet TCRdb's version contains in-frame clones alone and is incomplete. The sample records 65,000 to 90,000 clones, 80% to 90% being singletons. Material: CD4+ or CD8+ T cells sorted from blood, obtained in a trial of the OX40 agonist ivuxolimab. The receptors here all came from an adult with an advanced solid tumor such as melanoma, head and neck, liver or kidney cancer.

The chain combines TRBV30 with TRBJ1-3, with D possibly being TRBD1 (5 bases). Germline CDR1 reads GTSNPN; CDR2 reads SVGIG (reference sequence). The V and J ends lost 0 bases and 0 bases respectively, with 9 bases between them. The CDR3 spans 15 residues. The CDR3 spells CAWSVGDFSGNTIYF. The CDR3 coding sequence is TGTGCCTGGAGTGTGGGGGACTTCTCTGGAAACACCATATATTTT.

The chain has TRBV7-2 and TRBJ1-2, with D possibly TRBD1 on 5 matching bases. CDR1 and CDR2 (germline): SGHTA, FQGNSA. CDR3 length: 13 amino acids. V gave up 2 bases and J gave up 6 bases, with 10 bases separating them. CDR3 sequence: CASSLTQGNGYTF. CDR3 DNA: TGTGCCAGCAGCTTAACGCAGGGAAATGGCTACACCTTC.

V is TRBV5-1 and J is TRBJ2-1; 7 bases match TRBD1. The CDR3 has 15 residues. Trimming removed 0 bases from V and 2 bases from J; junction bases left unmatched: 2. Per the germline V gene, CDR1 is SGHRS and CDR2 is YFSETQ. The CDR3 nucleotides are TGCGCCAGCAGCTTGGGGCAGGGGGCCTACAATGAGCAGTTCTTC. Residues: CASSLGQGAYNEQFF.

The rearrangement uses TRBV7-8 and TRBJ2-7; TRBD1 or TRBD2 may be the D gene (5 bases each). V gave up 2 bases and J gave up 1 base, with 12 bases separating them. The CDR3 runs to 15 residues. Germline-derived CDR1 and CDR2 are SGHVS and FQNEAQ. The DNA of the CDR3 is TGTGCCAGCAGCTTATCGGGACGGCATTCCTACGAGCAGTACTTC. It encodes CASSLSGRHSYEQYF. Based on the CDR3 plus reference TRBV7-8 and TRBJ2-7, the full variable domain is GAGVSQSPRYKVAKRGQDVALRCDPISGHVSLFWYQQALGQGPEFLTYFQNEAQLDKSGLPSDRFFAERPEGSVSTLKIQRTQQEDSAVYLCASSLSGRHSYEQYFGPGTRLTVT.

The CDR3 reads CASSIDPREGGELFF. DNA for the CDR3: TGTGCCAGTAGTATAGATCCGCGGGAGGGCGGGGAGCTGTTTTTT. The chain links TRBV19 to TRBJ2-2; 9 positions agree with TRBD2. The junction had 3 bases not matched to a gene; V was cut back by 0 bases and J by 7 bases. This CDR3 is 15 amino acids long. The germline V gene has CDR1 LNHDA and CDR2 SQIVND (reference sequence).

The rearrangement links TRBV18 to TRBJ2-7, with 7 bases identical to TRBD1. J lost 1 base, V lost 3 bases, and 0 bases had no gene match. Germline CDR1 is KGHSH and CDR2 is LQKENI. The CDR3 extends over 13 amino acids. The CDR3 region has the DNA TGTGCCAGCTCACCGACAGGGTCCTACGAGCAGTACTTC. Amino acid sequence: CASSPTGSYEQYF.

The genes are TRBV23-1 and TRBJ1-4; 10 nucleotides line up with TRBD1. TRBV23-1 is flagged as an ORF with uncertain function. Trimming at V came to 6 bases and at J to 7 bases, leaving 5 bases not matched to a gene. The CDR3 has 14 amino acids. The CDR3 nucleotides are TGCGCCAGCAGGTTAGGGACAGGGGCTGAAAAACTGTTTTTT. Amino acid sequence: CASRLGTGAEKLFF.

The J gene is TRBJ2-7, the V gene TRBV6-6; TRBD1 agrees at 9 bases. Germline CDR1 MNHNY, CDR2 SVGAGI (reference sequence). The CDR3 runs to 13 residues. V shed 8 bases and J 5 bases; nucleotides not matched to a gene: 7. The CDR3 coding sequence is TGTGCCAGCTGGGACAGGGAAGTGAACGAGCAGTACTTC. The encoded protein is CASWDREVNEQYF.

This clone was seen only a few times. This sample also contains other DNA sequences that code for the same CDR3. V and J are TRBV5-1 and TRBJ2-7; 7 positions match TRBD1. J gave up 0 bases and V 1 base, and 4 bases lay outside the gene matches. This CDR3 has 15 residues. Germline V CDR1 and CDR2: SGHRS, YFSETQ. The CDR3 DNA sequence: TGCGCCAGCAGCTTGACAGGGGTTAGCTCCTACGAGCAGTACTTC. Translating it yields CASSLTGVSSYEQYF. Filled out from reference TRBV5-1 and TRBJ2-7, the complete variable domain reads KAGVTQTPRYLIKTRGQQVTLSCSPISGHRSVSWYQQTPGQGLQFLFEYFSETQRNKGNFPGRFSGRQFSNSRSEMNVSTLELGDSALYLCASSLTGVSSYEQYFGPGTRLTVT.

V is TRBV10-1 and J is TRBJ2-3; D ambiguous. The CDR3 runs 13 residues. V lost 0 bases and J 11 bases, leaving 12 bases between the germline ends. Looked up from germline, CDR1 is WNHNN and CDR2 is SYGVQD (reference sequence). CDR3 DNA sequence: TGCGCCAGCAGTGAGTCGACCGGGTATAGGCAGTATTTT. Encoded protein: CASSESTGYRQYF.

This clone was recorded a few times. J is TRBJ2-5 and V is TRBV4-2; 7 bases match TRBD1. This CDR3 is 17 amino acids long. Germline values: CDR1 LGHNA, CDR2 YNFKEQ. J lost 5 bases, V lost 4 bases, and 16 bases had no gene match. The DNA for the CDR3 is TGTGCCAGCAGCCTCACAGGGGCGGATGGTGGCAGGGAGACCCAGTACTTC. Residues: CASSLTGADGGRETQYF.

The chain is built from TRBV21-1 and TRBJ2-1; the DNA was not compared with TRBD2, the D call given in the table. TRBV21-1 is annotated as a pseudogene. The CDR3 is 13 residues long. DNA of the CDR3: TGTGCCAGCGGACTAGCGGGATACAATGAGCAGTTCTTC. Amino acid sequence: CASGLAGYNEQFF.

The chain employs TRBV5-1 and TRBJ2-7; the match to TRBD2 covers 9 bases. The J call may be wrong; the DNA end is better matched by TRBJ2-1. The CDR3 covers 15 residues. Germline V gene sequence: CDR1 SGHRS, CDR2 YFSETQ. The CDR3 loop reads CASSLKSSGKNEQFF. CDR3 nucleotide sequence: TGCGCCAGCAGCTTGAAGTCTAGCGGGAAAAATGAGCAGTTCTTC.

The chain carries TRBV6-5 and TRBJ1-4, with D possibly matching TRBD1 (6 bases). There are 13 residues in the CDR3. Deletions cut 4 bases from V and 5 bases from J, with 8 bases between. CDR1 and CDR2 (germline): MNHEY, SVGAGI. In DNA form, the CDR3 reads TGTGCCAGCAGTTCGGACAGCAATGAAAAACTGTTTTTT. It specifies CASSSDSNEKLFF.

V and J are TRBV19 and TRBJ2-1, with 8 bases lining up with TRBD1. The germline V gene has CDR1 LNHDA and CDR2 SQIVND (reference sequence). J gave up 9 bases and V 9 bases, and 13 bases lay outside the gene matches. The CDR3 loop spans 14 amino acids. The CDR3 reads CASHQGARALEQFF. Here the CDR3 DNA reads TGTGCCAGCCATCAGGGGGCCCGGGCCCTTGAGCAGTTCTTC.

CDR3 bases: TGTGCCAGCAGCGTGGGGGACTCTTTAGCGGGAGTCTACGAGCAGTACTTC. This gives the protein CASSVGDSLAGVYEQYF. The genes are TRBV9 and TRBJ2-7, with TRBD2 matching over 9 bases. Per the germline V gene, CDR1 is SGDLS and CDR2 is YYNGEE. The CDR3 is 17 amino acids. V gave up 2 bases and J gave up 3 bases; unmatched junction bases: 12.

V is TRBV9 and J is TRBJ2-7, with D tentatively TRBD2 (5 bases). This CDR3 contains 13 residues. Trimming pared 4 bases from V and 7 bases from J, leaving 15 bases between. Germline CDR1 is SGDLS and CDR2 is YYNGEE. The CDR3 DNA follows: TGTGCCAGCAGCAGCGTAAGCCCGGGAGAGCAGTACTTC. Translated: CASSSVSPGEQYF.

The chain uses TRBV25-1 and TRBJ1-5; unclear D gene. In germline, CDR1 is MGHDK, CDR2 SYGVNS. Trimming pared 6 bases from V and 0 bases from J, leaving 9 bases between. This CDR3 contains 14 residues. Here the CDR3 DNA reads TGTGCCAGCAGCCCCCCGTATAGCAATCAGCCCCAGCATTTT. Translating it yields CASSPPYSNQPQHF.

The chain uses TRBV7-2 and TRBJ1-1; D unresolved. This CDR3 is 14 amino acids long. The germline V gene has CDR1 SGHTA and CDR2 FQGNSA. Trimming left V 5 bases short and J 7 bases short, with 17 bases between. The CDR3 sequence is CASSPPPVKDEAFF. The CDR3, as DNA: TGTGCCAGCAGCCCCCCGCCGGTTAAGGATGAAGCTTTCTTT.

A single count supports this clone. The rearrangement uses TRBV10-3 and TRBJ1-5, with 8 positions matching TRBD1. The CDR3 has 15 residues. The germline gives CDR1 ENHRY, CDR2 SYGVKD. V dropped 3 bases and J dropped 2; count of bases not matched to a gene: 3. CDR3 sequence: CAISDLDRGNQPQHF. The CDR3 nucleotides are TGTGCCATCAGTGATTTGGACAGGGGCAATCAGCCCCAGCATTTT.

The CDR3 DNA reads as TGTGCCAGCAGCTCGAGATTCGCAGGGACGGCCGGGGAGCTGTTTTTT. Translating it yields CASSSRFAGTAGELFF. The rearrangement uses TRBV5-6 and TRBJ2-2; D could derive from TRBD1 or TRBD2 (5 bases each). The CDR3 consists of 16 residues. The V end lost 3 bases, the J end lost 6 bases, and 18 bases lay between the germline ends. Germline CDR1 SGHDT, CDR2 YYEEEE. Using reference TRBV5-6 and TRBJ2-2 for the parts outside the CDR3, the full variable domain is DAGVTQSPTHLIKTRGQQVTLRCSPKSGHDTVSWYQQALGQGPQFIFQYYEEEERQRGNFPDRFSGHQFPNYSSELNVNALLLGDSALYLCASSSRFAGTAGELFFGEGSRLTVL.